In this sample, the clone carrying this T cell receptor (beta chain) turned up a few times. Other DNA sequences in the same sample also yield this CDR3. Libraries were prepared by immunoSEQ multiplex PCR; TCRdb keeps only in-frame clonotypes and omits some of them. This sample has about 200,000 clones, with around nine tenths found just once. This specimen belongs to a study of T cell responses to AZD1222 COVID-19 vaccine. The CDR3 runs 15 residues. CDR1 is MNHNS, CDR2 SASEGT, per germline. The junction had 3 bases not matched to a gene; V was cut back by 1 base and J by 3 bases. Sequences were derived from peripheral blood, sampled on day 0 of AZD1222 vaccination. This sequence was found in an adult in good health. This rearrangement joins TRBV6-1 to TRBJ1-5; 7 bases match TRBD1. CDR3 region: CASSEVGGYNQPQHF. CDR3 DNA sequence: TGTGCCAGCAGTGAAGTAGGGGGCTACAATCAGCCCCAGCATTTT.